The clone carrying this T cell receptor (beta chain) was seen many times. Its antigen is undetermined. Sequencing libraries for TCR beta were prepared with iRepertoire HTBI primers and Arm-PCR of CDR3 regions. TCRdb independently ran MiXCR on the multiplex PCR reads; one entry per CDR3 protein. The sample holds roughly 560,000 distinct CDR3 sequences; 15% to 20% are singletons and the top ten take more than 20%. Germline CDR1 GTSNPN, CDR2 SVGIG (reference sequence). V lost 2 bases and J 5 bases, leaving 10 bases between the germline ends. The CDR3 length is 12 residues. This entry is derived from a study of regulatory T cells in long-lasting Graves disease. Study at large: Newly diagnosed Graves' patients had taken antithyroid drugs under 3 months. Study-level findings and limits: Among samples with persistent disease, TRBV28, TRBJ1-2 and TRBJ2-5 were favored.

Time point: newly diagnosed GD, antithyroid drugs for less than 3 months. From PBMCs, RNA was extracted and then used to make the TCR library. A further study also used this sample, focusing on T cells in Graves' hyperthyroidism and ophthalmopathy. According to that study: RT-PCR in the first round (using the HTBI primer set) targeted the TCR CDR3.

This chain links TRBV30 with TRBJ2-7, with D unclear. The receptor comes from a woman aged 40-65 years with Graves disease. The specimen comprised peripheral blood mononuclear cells (PBMCs), sampled at new diagnosis, from a patient treated with antithyroid drugs. DNA for the CDR3: TGTGCCTGGAGTTCTCTTTTCAACGAGCAGTACTTC. This encodes CAWSSLFNEQYF. The full variable domain, in which reference TRBV30 and TRBJ2-7 provide the parts outside the CDR3, is SQTIHQWPATLVQPVGSPLSLECTVEGTSNPNLYWYRQAAGRGLQLLFYSVGIGQISSEVPQNLSASRPQDRQFILSSKKLLLSDSGFYLCAWSSLFNEQYFGPGTRLTVT.